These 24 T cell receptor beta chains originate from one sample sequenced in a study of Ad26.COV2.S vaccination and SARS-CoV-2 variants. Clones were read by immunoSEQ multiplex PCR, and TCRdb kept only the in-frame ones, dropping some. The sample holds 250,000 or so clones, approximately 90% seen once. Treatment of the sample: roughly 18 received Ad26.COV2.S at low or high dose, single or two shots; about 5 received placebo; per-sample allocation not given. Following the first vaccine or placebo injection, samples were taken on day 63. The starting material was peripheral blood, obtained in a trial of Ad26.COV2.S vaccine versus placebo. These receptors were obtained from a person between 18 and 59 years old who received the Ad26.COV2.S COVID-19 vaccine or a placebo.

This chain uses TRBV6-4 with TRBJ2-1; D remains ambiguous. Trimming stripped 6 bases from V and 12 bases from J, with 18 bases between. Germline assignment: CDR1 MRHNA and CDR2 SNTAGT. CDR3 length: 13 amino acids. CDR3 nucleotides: TGTGCCAGCAGCGCCGCGGCCCGCCAAGCGCAGTTCTTC. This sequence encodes CASSAAARQAQFF.

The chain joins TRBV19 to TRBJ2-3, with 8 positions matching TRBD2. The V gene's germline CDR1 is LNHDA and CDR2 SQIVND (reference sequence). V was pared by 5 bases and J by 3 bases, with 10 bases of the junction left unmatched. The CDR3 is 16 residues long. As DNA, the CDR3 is TGTGCCAGTAGTCCCCGGGAGGGGCGAGTAACAGATACGCAGTATTTT. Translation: CASSPREGRVTDTQYF. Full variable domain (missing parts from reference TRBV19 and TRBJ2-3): DGGITQSPKYLFRKEGQNVTLSCEQNLNHDAMYWYRQDPGQGLRLIYYSQIVNDFQKGDIAEGYSVSREKKESFPLTVTSAQKNPTAFYLCASSPREGRVTDTQYFGPGTRLTVL.

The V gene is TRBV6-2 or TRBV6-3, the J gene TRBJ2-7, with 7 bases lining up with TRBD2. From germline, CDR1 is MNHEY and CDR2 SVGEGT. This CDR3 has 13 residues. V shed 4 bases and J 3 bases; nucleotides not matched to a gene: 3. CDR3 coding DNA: TGTGCCAGCAGTTTCCAGCGGGACTACGAGCAGTACGTC. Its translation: CASSFQRDYEQYV.

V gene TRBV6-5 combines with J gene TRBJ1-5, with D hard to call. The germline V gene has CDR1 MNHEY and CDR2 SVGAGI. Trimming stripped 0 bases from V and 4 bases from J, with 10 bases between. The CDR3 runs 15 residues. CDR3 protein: CASSYSTPLNQPQHF. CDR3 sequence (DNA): TGTGCCAGCAGTTACTCGACGCCCTTAAATCAGCCCCAGCATTTT.

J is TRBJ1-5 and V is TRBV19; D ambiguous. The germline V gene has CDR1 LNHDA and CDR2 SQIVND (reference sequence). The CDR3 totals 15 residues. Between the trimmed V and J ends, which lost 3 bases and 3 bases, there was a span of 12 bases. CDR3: CASSITPGANQPQHF. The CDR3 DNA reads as TGTGCCAGTAGTATCACCCCCGGCGCCAATCAGCCCCAGCATTTT.

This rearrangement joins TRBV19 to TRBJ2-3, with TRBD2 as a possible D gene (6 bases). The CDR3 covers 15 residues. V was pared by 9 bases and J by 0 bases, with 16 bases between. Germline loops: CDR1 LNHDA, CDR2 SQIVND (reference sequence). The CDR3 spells CASRRAGSSTDTQYF. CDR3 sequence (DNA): TGTGCCAGCAGGCGCGCGGGGTCTAGCACAGATACGCAGTATTTT.

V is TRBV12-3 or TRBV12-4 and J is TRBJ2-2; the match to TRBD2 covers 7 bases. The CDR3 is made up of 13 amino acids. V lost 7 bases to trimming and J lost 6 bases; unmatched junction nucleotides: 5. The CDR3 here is CASINSGPGELFF. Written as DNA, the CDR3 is TGTGCCAGCATTAATAGCGGGCCCGGGGAGCTGTTTTTT.

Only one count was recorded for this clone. The CDR3 sequence: CASSALAGGYNEQFF. In DNA, the CDR3 is TGTGCCAGCAGCGCACTAGCGGGGGGTTACAATGAGCAGTTCTTC. The chain uses TRBV7-2 and TRBJ2-1, with 12 nucleotides matching TRBD2. Trimming at V came to 5 bases and at J to 4 bases, leaving 3 bases not matched to a gene. The V gene's germline CDR1 is SGHTA and CDR2 FQGNSA. There are 15 residues in the CDR3.

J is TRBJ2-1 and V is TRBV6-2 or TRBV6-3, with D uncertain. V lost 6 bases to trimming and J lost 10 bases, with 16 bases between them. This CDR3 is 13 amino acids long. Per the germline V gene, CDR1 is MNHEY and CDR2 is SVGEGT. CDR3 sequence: CASSSGDWTEQFF. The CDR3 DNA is TGTGCCAGCAGCTCCGGCGACTGGACCGAGCAGTTCTTC.

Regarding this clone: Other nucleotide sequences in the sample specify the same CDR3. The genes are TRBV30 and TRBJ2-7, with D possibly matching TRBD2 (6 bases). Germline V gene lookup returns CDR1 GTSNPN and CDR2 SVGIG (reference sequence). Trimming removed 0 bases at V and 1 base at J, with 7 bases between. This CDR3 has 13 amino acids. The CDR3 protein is CAWSVGGSYEQYV. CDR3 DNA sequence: TGTGCCTGGAGTGTCGGGGGTTCCTACGAGCAGTACGTC.

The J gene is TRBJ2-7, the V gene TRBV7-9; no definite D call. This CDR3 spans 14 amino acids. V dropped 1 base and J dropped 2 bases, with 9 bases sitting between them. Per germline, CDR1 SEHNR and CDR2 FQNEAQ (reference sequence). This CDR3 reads CASSLVLYPYEQYF. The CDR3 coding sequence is TGTGCCAGCAGCTTAGTCCTCTATCCCTACGAGCAGTACTTC.

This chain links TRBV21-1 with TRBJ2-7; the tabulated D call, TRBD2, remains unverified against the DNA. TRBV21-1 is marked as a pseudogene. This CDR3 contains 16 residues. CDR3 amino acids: CASSNERGGKSYEQYF. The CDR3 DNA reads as TGTGCTAGCAGCAATGAGCGGGGGGGCAAATCCTACGAGCAGTACTTC.

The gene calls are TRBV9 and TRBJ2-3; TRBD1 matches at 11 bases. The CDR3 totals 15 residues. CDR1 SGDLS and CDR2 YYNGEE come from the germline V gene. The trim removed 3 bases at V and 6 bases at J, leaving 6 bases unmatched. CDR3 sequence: CASSAWDRGSDTQYF. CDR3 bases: TGTGCCAGCAGCGCGTGGGACAGGGGGTCCGATACGCAGTATTTT.

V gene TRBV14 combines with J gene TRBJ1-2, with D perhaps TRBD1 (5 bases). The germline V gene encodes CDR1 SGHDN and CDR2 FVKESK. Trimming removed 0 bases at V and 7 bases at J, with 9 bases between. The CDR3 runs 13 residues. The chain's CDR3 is CASSQDLGGGYTF. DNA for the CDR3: TGTGCCAGCAGCCAAGATCTGGGGGGTGGCTACACCTTC.

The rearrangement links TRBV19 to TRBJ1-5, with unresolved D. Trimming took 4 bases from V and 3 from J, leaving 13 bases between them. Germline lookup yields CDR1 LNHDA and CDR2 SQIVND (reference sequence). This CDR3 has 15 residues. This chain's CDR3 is CASSTTHGNNQPQHF. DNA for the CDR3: TGTGCCAGTAGTACCACGCATGGGAACAATCAGCCCCAGCATTTT.

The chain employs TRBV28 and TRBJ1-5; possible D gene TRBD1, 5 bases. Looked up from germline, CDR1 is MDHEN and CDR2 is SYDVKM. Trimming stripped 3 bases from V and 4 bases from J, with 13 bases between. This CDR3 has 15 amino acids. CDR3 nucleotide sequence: TGTGCCAGCAGTTTGGGCGATTGGGGGAATCAGCCCCAGCATTTT. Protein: CASSLGDWGNQPQHF. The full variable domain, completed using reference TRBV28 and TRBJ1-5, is DVKVTQSSRYLVKRTGEKVFLECVQDMDHENMFWYRQDPGLGLRLIYFSYDVKMKEKGDIPEGYSVSREKKERFSLILESASTNQTSMYLCASSLGDWGNQPQHFGDGTRLSIL.

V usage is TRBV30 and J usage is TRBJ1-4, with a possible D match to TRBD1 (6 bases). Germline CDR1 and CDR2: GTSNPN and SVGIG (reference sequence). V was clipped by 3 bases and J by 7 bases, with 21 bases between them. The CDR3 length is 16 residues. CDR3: CAWRPKGGGKGEKLFF. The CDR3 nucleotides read TGTGCCTGGAGACCAAAGGGGGGGGGAAAGGGTGAAAAACTGTTTTTT.

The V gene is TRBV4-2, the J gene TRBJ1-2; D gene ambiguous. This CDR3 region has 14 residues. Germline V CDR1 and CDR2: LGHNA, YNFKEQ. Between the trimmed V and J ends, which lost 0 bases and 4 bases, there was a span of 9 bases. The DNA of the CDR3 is TGTGCCAGCAGCCAAGAAAGGGCTCTCTATGGCTACACCTTC. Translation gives CASSQERALYGYTF.

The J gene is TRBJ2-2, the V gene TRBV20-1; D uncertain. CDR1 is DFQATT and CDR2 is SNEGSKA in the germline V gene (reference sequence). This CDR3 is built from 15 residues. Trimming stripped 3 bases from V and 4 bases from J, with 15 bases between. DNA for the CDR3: TGCAGTGCTAGTCTGGGATTCGATCCCACCGGGGAGCTGTTTTTT. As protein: CSASLGFDPTGELFF.

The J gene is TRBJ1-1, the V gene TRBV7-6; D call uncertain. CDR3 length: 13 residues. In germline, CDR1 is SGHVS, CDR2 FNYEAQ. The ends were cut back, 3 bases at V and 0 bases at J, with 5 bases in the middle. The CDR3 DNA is TGTGCCAGCAGCTTTAACCTGAACACTGAAGCTTTCTTT. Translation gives CASSFNLNTEAFF.

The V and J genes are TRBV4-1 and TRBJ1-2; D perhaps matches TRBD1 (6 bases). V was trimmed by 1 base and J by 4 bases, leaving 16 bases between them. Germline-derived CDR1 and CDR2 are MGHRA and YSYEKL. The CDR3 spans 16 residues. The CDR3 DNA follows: TGCGCCAGCAGCCAAGGACCCGGGACAATTTTCTATGGCTACACCTTC. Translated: CASSQGPGTIFYGYTF.

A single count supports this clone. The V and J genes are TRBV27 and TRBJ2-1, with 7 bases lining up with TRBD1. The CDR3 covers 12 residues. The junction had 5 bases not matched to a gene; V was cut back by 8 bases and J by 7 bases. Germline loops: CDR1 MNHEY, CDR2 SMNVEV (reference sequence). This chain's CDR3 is CASGYRGNEQFF. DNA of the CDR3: TGTGCCAGCGGTTACAGGGGAAATGAGCAGTTCTTC.

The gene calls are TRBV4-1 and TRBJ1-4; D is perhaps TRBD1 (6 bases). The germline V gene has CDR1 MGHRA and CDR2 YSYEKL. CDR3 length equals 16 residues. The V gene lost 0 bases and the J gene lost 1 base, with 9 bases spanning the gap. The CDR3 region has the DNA TGCGCCAGCAGCCAAGATCGGGGGCTAACTAATGAAAAACTGTTTTTT. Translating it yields CASSQDRGLTNEKLFF.

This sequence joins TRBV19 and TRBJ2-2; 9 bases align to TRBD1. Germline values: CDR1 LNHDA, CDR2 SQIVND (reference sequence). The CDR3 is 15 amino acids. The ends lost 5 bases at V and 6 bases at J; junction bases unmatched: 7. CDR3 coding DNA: TGTGCCAGTAGTGCTAGGACAGGGGTCCCCGGGGAGCTGTTTTTT. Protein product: CASSARTGVPGELFF.